The next 19 T cell receptor beta chains were all read from a single sample in a study of shared clonotypes between healthy human individuals. Using immunoSEQ multiplex PCR, the repertoire was profiled, and TCRdb retains in-frame clones only, with some absent. The data show around 2.1 million clones, with about 94% seen just once and approximately 0.13% held by the top ten. Input material: naive CD4+ T cells sorted from blood. Subset of the sample: CD45RA+ positively selected. These TCRs come from a man aged 18-30 years in good health.

This clone was seen more than once but under ten times. The rearrangement links TRBV6-1 to TRBJ2-4; maybe TRBD1 (6 bases). This CDR3 has 15 residues. V lost 4 bases, J lost 1 base, and 11 bases lay in between. CDR1 MNHNS and CDR2 SASEGT come from the germline V gene. The CDR3 reads CASSVIGGAKNIQYF. The DNA of the CDR3 is TGTGCCAGCAGTGTGATAGGGGGTGCCAAAAACATTCAGTACTTC.

This rearrangement joins TRBV5-1 to TRBJ2-3; TRBD2 matches at 7 bases. Germline CDR1 is SGHRS and CDR2 is YFSETQ. Trimming removed 4 bases from V and 2 bases from J; junction bases left unmatched: 4. The CDR3 has 14 amino acids. The CDR3 spells CASSKGGVTDTQYF. In nucleotides, the CDR3 is TGCGCCAGCAGCAAGGGAGGGGTCACAGATACGCAGTATTTT.

The chain joins TRBV5-1 to TRBJ1-1; D might be TRBD1 (6 bases). CDR1 SGHRS and CDR2 YFSETQ come from the germline V gene. CDR3 length: 15 amino acids. Trimming took off 1 base at V and 1 base at J, with 11 bases between the two ends. CDR3 loop: CASSLRGDTNTEAFF. The CDR3, as DNA: TGCGCCAGCAGCTTGAGGGGGGACACGAACACTGAAGCTTTCTTT.

This chain joins TRBV10-3 and TRBJ2-7; 9 nucleotides line up with TRBD1. With 4 bases clipped from V and 6 bases from J, the junction kept 4 bases outside the gene matches. CDR1 and CDR2 (germline): ENHRY, SYGVKD. The CDR3 sequence is 13 residues long. The CDR3 reads CAISVGQGGEQYF. CDR3 nucleotide sequence: TGTGCCATCAGTGTGGGACAGGGCGGCGAGCAGTACTTC.

CDR3 loop: CASRRGQGSGGYTF. CDR3 DNA sequence: TGCGCCAGCAGAAGGGGACAGGGGTCGGGAGGCTACACCTTC. V is TRBV5-1 and J is TRBJ1-2; TRBD1 aligns across 10 bases. This CDR3 comprises 14 residues. V gave up 5 bases and J gave up 8 bases; unmatched junction bases: 9. Germline V gene sequence: CDR1 SGHRS, CDR2 YFSETQ.

This chain uses TRBV7-6 with TRBJ2-5; no firm D call. The length of the CDR3 is 13 residues. Trimming took 1 base from V and 5 from J, leaving 8 bases between them. Germline V CDR1 and CDR2: SGHVS, FNYEAQ. CDR3 nucleotide sequence: TGTGCCAGCAGCTTAGTCAAGTGGGAGACCCAGTACTTC. This encodes CASSLVKWETQYF.

The chain links TRBV4-1 to TRBJ2-1; no clear D gene. V was cut by 8 bases and J by 1 base, with 15 bases left in between. The CDR3 consists of 15 residues. Germline loops: CDR1 MGHRA, CDR2 YSYEKL. The chain's CDR3 is CASALEDHSYNEQFF. The CDR3, as DNA: TGCGCCAGCGCCCTAGAAGACCATTCCTACAATGAGCAGTTCTTC.

The sample holds a few counts of this clone. The genes are TRBV19 and TRBJ2-7; 8 positions match TRBD1. The germline gives CDR1 LNHDA, CDR2 SQIVND (reference sequence). Germline trimming cut 6 bases from V and 0 bases from J; bases unmatched to any gene: 10. CDR3 length: 16 amino acids. For the CDR3, the DNA is TGTGCCAGTAGGCCCACCGGGACAGGATCCTCCTACGAGCAGTACTTC. Translating it yields CASRPTGTGSSYEQYF.

The rearrangement uses TRBV5-6 and TRBJ2-1; 8 bases are a match to TRBD1. Germline V lookup: CDR1 SGHDT, CDR2 YYEEEE. The V segment lost 0 bases and the J segment 7 bases; nucleotides outside the gene matches: 12. CDR3 size: 17 residues. This chain's CDR3 is CASSLGPSGGLGNEQFF. CDR3 coding DNA: TGTGCCAGCAGCTTGGGGCCCTCAGGGGGCCTGGGGAATGAGCAGTTCTTC.

This chain links TRBV4-3 with TRBJ2-4; maybe TRBD2 (6 bases). The CDR3 is 13 amino acids. Germline values: CDR1 LGHNA, CDR2 YSLEER. Trimming shortened V by 0 bases and J by 9 bases, and 9 bases separated the two germline ends. The CDR3 DNA is TGCGCCAGCAGCCAAGACGGGAGAAGCATTCAGTACTTC. This encodes CASSQDGRSIQYF.

The count of this clone is one. The V call is TRBV4-3, the J call TRBJ2-3, with unresolved D. This CDR3 is 17 amino acids long. CDR1 LGHNA and CDR2 YSLEER come from the germline V gene. V lost 3 bases and J 4 bases, leaving 20 bases between the germline ends. CDR3 in amino acids: CASSQSFGVWVADTQYF. CDR3 sequence (DNA): TGCGCCAGCAGCCAGTCGTTTGGGGTGTGGGTCGCAGATACGCAGTATTTT.

Here the CDR3 DNA reads TGTGCCAGCAGTCGACTAGACAATGAGCAGTTCTTC. This codes for CASSRLDNEQFF. The chain is built from TRBV6-6 and TRBJ2-1; the D gene is possibly TRBD2 (6 bases). This CDR3 region has 12 residues. From germline, CDR1 is MNHNY and CDR2 SVGAGI (reference sequence). V dropped 5 bases and J dropped 5 bases, with 7 bases sitting between them.

The chain has TRBV5-1 and TRBJ2-1; 8 bases align to TRBD2. The V gene's germline CDR1 is SGHRS and CDR2 YFSETQ. CDR3 length equals 15 residues. The V and J ends lost 0 bases and 5 bases, in that order; junction bases with no gene match: 4. This CDR3 is CASSLALAGNNEQFF. CDR3 in DNA: TGCGCCAGCAGCTTGGCCCTAGCGGGTAACAATGAGCAGTTCTTC.

The V gene is TRBV19, the J gene TRBJ2-6; 8 nucleotides agree with TRBD1. The junction had 5 bases not matched to a gene; V was cut back by 5 bases and J by 2 bases. Looked up from germline, CDR1 is LNHDA and CDR2 is SQIVND (reference sequence). The CDR3 extends over 16 amino acids. The CDR3 region is CASSGQGHPGANVLTF. The CDR3 DNA is TGTGCCAGTAGTGGACAGGGCCACCCTGGGGCCAACGTCCTGACTTTC. The full variable domain, in which reference TRBV19 and TRBJ2-6 provide the parts outside the CDR3, is DGGITQSPKYLFRKEGQNVTLSCEQNLNHDAMYWYRQDPGQGLRLIYYSQIVNDFQKGDIAEGYSVSREKKESFPLTVTSAQKNPTAFYLCASSGQGHPGANVLTFGAGSRLTVL.

The rearrangement joins TRBV10-3 to TRBJ1-3; 9 bases line up with TRBD1. In germline, CDR1 is ENHRY, CDR2 SYGVKD. This CDR3 region has 17 residues. Trimming cost V 2 bases and J 1 base; bases outside gene matches: 6. The CDR3 nucleotides are TGTGCCATCAGTGAGGAGGGGACAGGGCTATCTGGAAACACCATATATTTT. It yields the protein CAISEEGTGLSGNTIYF.

The V gene is TRBV2, the J gene TRBJ1-1; D is uncertain. V lost 10 bases and J lost 5, with 17 bases in between. CDR1 and CDR2 (germline): SNHLY, FYNNEI. The CDR3 length is 13 residues. The CDR3 sequence: CAIKTERTTEAFF. The CDR3 nucleotides read TGTGCCATCAAAACGGAGAGGACGACTGAAGCTTTCTTT.

The V and J genes are TRBV6-6 and TRBJ2-2; TRBD1 agrees at 7 bases. CDR3 length equals 13 residues. CDR1 MNHNY and CDR2 SVGAGI come from the germline V gene (reference sequence). Trimming at V came to 11 bases and at J to 4 bases, leaving 7 bases not matched to a gene. DNA of the CDR3: TGTGCCGAACAGGGGTCCGGCACCGGGGAGCTGTTTTTT. Residues: CAEQGSGTGELFF.

This sequence joins TRBV12-5 and TRBJ2-6; no firm D call. Trimming took off 6 bases at V and 0 bases at J, with 9 bases between the two ends. Germline values: CDR1 LGHNT, CDR2 FRNRAP. CDR3 length: 15 amino acids. This CDR3 reads CASGPSGSGANVLTF. CDR3 sequence (DNA): TGTGCTAGTGGCCCTTCGGGCTCTGGGGCCAACGTCCTGACTTTC.

The J gene is TRBJ2-5, the V gene TRBV10-3; 10 bases match TRBD2. The CDR3 consists of 19 residues. Per the germline V gene, CDR1 is ENHRY and CDR2 is SYGVKD. After removal of 0 bases from V and 2 bases from J, the junction contained 12 bases not matched to a gene. The CDR3 loop reads CAISESIVGLAGDQETQYF. As DNA, the CDR3 is TGTGCCATCAGTGAGTCGATTGTGGGTCTAGCGGGAGATCAAGAGACCCAGTACTTC.